Presented here are 27 T cell receptor beta chains from one specimen sequenced in a study of T cell repertoires in cytomegalovirus infection. These receptors are not linked to any known antigen. One entry per CDR3 protein results from TCRdb running MiXCR on the reads. This sample has around 710,000 distinct CDR3 sequences; about 29% occur once, and the top ten carry about an eighth. This material consisted of cultured CD8+ T cells from PBMCs, taken from culture after CMV antigen stimulation. Receptor source: a human donor in good health (CMV status not recorded). Some clones in this sample may be carry-over from other donors' samples.

The rearrangement joins TRBV10-3 to TRBJ2-5, with 13 bases identical to TRBD2. The CDR3 loop spans 15 amino acids. CDR1 is ENHRY and CDR2 is SYGVKD in the germline V gene. V lost 7 bases and J lost 3; bases outside the gene matches: 5. The CDR3 loop reads CAINSGLAGKETQYF. CDR3 DNA: TGTGCCATCAACTCGGGACTAGCGGGGAAAGAGACCCAGTACTTC.

This clonotype was found once. The chain is built from TRBV19 and TRBJ2-5, with a weak D call TRBD1 (6 bases). Trimming left V 3 bases short and J 2 bases short, with 16 bases between. Germline CDR1 and CDR2: LNHDA and SQIVND (reference sequence). CDR3 length: 16 residues. CDR3 nucleotide sequence: TGTGCCAGTAGTATGAACAGGGTCCTAAAACAAGAGACCCAGTACTTC. Its protein is CASSMNRVLKQETQYF. Full variable domain (missing parts from reference TRBV19 and TRBJ2-5): DGGITQSPKYLFRKEGQNVTLSCEQNLNHDAMYWYRQDPGQGLRLIYYSQIVNDFQKGDIAEGYSVSREKKESFPLTVTSAQKNPTAFYLCASSMNRVLKQETQYFGPGTRLLVL.

The V and J genes are TRBV28 and TRBJ1-6; D is unclear. V dropped 10 bases and J dropped 9 bases, with 13 bases sitting between them. Germline V gene sequence: CDR1 MDHEN, CDR2 SYDVKM. This CDR3 spans 12 amino acids. The CDR3 sequence is CATRMGSSPLHF. DNA of the CDR3: TGTGCCACCCGAATGGGGAGTTCACCCCTCCACTTT.

This clonotype was seen only once. V is TRBV6-2 or TRBV6-3 and J is TRBJ2-7; no definite D call. Germline CDR1 is MNHEY and CDR2 is SVGEGT. V dropped 2 bases and J dropped 6 bases, with 14 bases sitting between them. The CDR3 loop spans 14 amino acids. CDR3 in DNA: TGTGCCAGCAGTTACGATGGTCCAGGAAGCGAGCAGTACGTC. Residues: CASSYDGPGSEQYV.

This sequence joins TRBV28 and TRBJ1-2; D gene unclear. The V end was cut by 4 bases, the J end by 0 bases, with 21 bases between. From germline, CDR1 is MDHEN and CDR2 SYDVKM. The CDR3 has 18 residues. This chain's CDR3 is CASSSGARFLVANYGYTF. In DNA form, the CDR3 reads TGTGCCAGCAGTTCAGGTGCCCGTTTCCTTGTAGCTAACTATGGCTACACCTTC.

The chain uses TRBV7-9 and TRBJ1-1; D gene ambiguous. CDR1 is SEHNR, CDR2 FQNEAQ, per germline (reference sequence). The length of the CDR3 is 16 residues. With 4 bases removed from V and 5 bases from J, the gap between germline ends came to 20 bases. The DNA of the CDR3 is TGTGCCAGCAGCTCACCGGGTACAGTTACTAGGACTGAAGCTTTCTTT. It translates to CASSSPGTVTRTEAFF.

Ten or more counts support this clonotype. The J gene is TRBJ2-6, the V gene TRBV7-8; TRBD1 matches at 9 bases. This CDR3 contains 17 residues. Germline CDR1 reads SGHVS; CDR2 reads FQNEAQ. With 5 bases clipped from V and 0 bases from J, the junction kept 5 bases outside the gene matches. CDR3 DNA: TGTGCCAGCAGCCCGGGGACAGGGACCTCTGGGGCCAACGTCCTGACTTTC. Its translation is CASSPGTGTSGANVLTF.

This clonotype was found many times. The chain couples TRBV12-3 or TRBV12-4 to TRBJ2-1, with 7 bases identical to TRBD2. With V trimmed by 3 bases and J by 5 bases, 10 bases remained unmatched. The CDR3 has 16 amino acids. CDR3 in amino acids: CASSLRLAGINNEQFF. The CDR3 coding sequence is TGTGCCAGCAGTTTGAGACTAGCTGGGATTAACAATGAGCAGTTCTTC.

There are a few counts of this clonotype. The rearrangement uses TRBV29-1 and TRBJ1-2; maybe TRBD1 (5 bases). The CDR3 consists of 11 residues. Germline CDR1 reads SQVTM; CDR2 reads ANQGSEA. The V and J ends lost 3 bases and 6 bases respectively, with 8 bases between them. This CDR3 is CSVETRDGYTF. The DNA for the CDR3 is TGCAGCGTTGAGACCAGGGATGGCTACACCTTC.

This chain joins TRBV29-1 and TRBJ2-7; the match to TRBD1 covers 8 bases. Losses at the gene ends were 0 bases for V and 2 bases for J; bases not matched to a gene: 6. Germline CDR1 reads SQVTM; CDR2 reads ANQGSEA. This CDR3 contains 15 residues. The CDR3 spells CSVEDRTGGPYEQYF. In nucleotides, the CDR3 is TGCAGCGTTGAAGATCGCACAGGGGGACCCTACGAGCAGTACTTC.

The V call is TRBV5-1, the J call TRBJ1-2; D is possibly TRBD1 (6 bases). The CDR3 extends over 16 amino acids. CDR1 SGHRS and CDR2 YFSETQ come from the germline V gene. Trimming pared 0 bases from V and 0 bases from J, leaving 12 bases between. The CDR3 region has the DNA TGCGCCAGCAGCTTGGGTCCGGACAGAACTAACTATGGCTACACCTTC. This codes for CASSLGPDRTNYGYTF.

This chain connects TRBV5-6 to TRBJ1-1; tentatively, D is TRBD1 (5 bases). Between the trimmed V and J ends, which lost 0 bases and 10 bases, there was a span of 10 bases. The CDR3 extends over 12 amino acids. Germline V gene sequence: CDR1 SGHDT, CDR2 YYEEEE. CDR3 DNA sequence: TGTGCCAGCAGCTTGGGCGGGGGTGGAGCTTTCTTT. Translating it yields CASSLGGGGAFF.

This clonotype has at least ten counts. The V and J genes are TRBV7-6 and TRBJ2-1; D unclear. There are 19 residues in the CDR3. Germline CDR1 reads SGHVS; CDR2 reads FNYEAQ. The V end was cut by 3 bases, the J end by 1 base, with 22 bases between. This chain's CDR3 is CASSFPRALVPKSYNEQFF. The CDR3 DNA follows: TGTGCCAGCAGCTTTCCCCGAGCGCTGGTCCCTAAGTCCTACAATGAGCAGTTCTTC.

This clonotype was counted many times. This chain uses TRBV19 with TRBJ2-2; D possibly corresponds to TRBD2 (5 bases). There are 15 residues in the CDR3. The germline gives CDR1 LNHDA, CDR2 SQIVND (reference sequence). Trimming removed 4 bases from V and 0 bases from J, with 9 bases in between. CDR3 in DNA: TGTGCCAGTAGTACGGGAAACACGAACACCGGGGAGCTGTTTTTT. Protein sequence: CASSTGNTNTGELFF.

J is TRBJ2-5 and V is TRBV20-1; 7 nucleotides align to TRBD1. The CDR3 consists of 17 residues. Germline CDR1 reads DFQATT; CDR2 reads SNEGSKA (reference sequence). With 3 bases clipped from V and 5 bases from J, the junction kept 18 bases outside the gene matches. This CDR3 reads CSASQPDRELPWETQYF. Written as DNA, the CDR3 is TGCAGTGCTAGCCAACCTGACAGGGAGCTTCCGTGGGAGACCCAGTACTTC.

There are a few counts of this clonotype. This CDR3 is CSARAPSRDRGQDTQYF. As DNA, the CDR3 is TGCAGTGCTAGAGCCCCATCCCGGGACAGGGGGCAGGATACGCAGTATTTT. The J gene is TRBJ2-3, the V gene TRBV20-1; 12 positions match TRBD1. V lost 1 base and J lost 6; bases outside the gene matches: 11. This CDR3 spans 17 amino acids. Germline V gives CDR1 DFQATT, CDR2 SNEGSKA (reference sequence).

This clonotype was picked up many times. The V call is TRBV12-3 or TRBV12-4, the J call TRBJ1-5; D not certain. Trimming cost V 0 bases and J 0 bases, with 9 bases left between them. This CDR3 is built from 16 residues. The DNA of the CDR3 is TGTGCCAGCAGTTTAGCCGGCCAGGTTAGCAATCAGCCCCAGCATTTT. Its protein product is CASSLAGQVSNQPQHF.

This clonotype was detected only a few times. This rearrangement joins TRBV7-6 to TRBJ2-7; D may be TRBD2 (5 bases). This CDR3 is 14 amino acids long. The germline V gene encodes CDR1 SGHVS and CDR2 FNYEAQ. The V gene lost 1 base and the J gene lost 5 bases, with 12 bases spanning the gap. Written as DNA, the CDR3 is TGTGCCAGCAGCTTAGGAGGGTCGCTGGACGAGCAGTACTTC. This sequence encodes CASSLGGSLDEQYF.

This clonotype has more than one count but fewer than ten. The chain combines TRBV5-6 with TRBJ2-5; D is unresolved. Germline CDR1 is SGHDT and CDR2 is YYEEEE. The CDR3 sequence is 11 residues long. The V end lost 3 bases, the J end lost 7 bases, and 7 bases lay between the germline ends. The CDR3, as DNA: TGTGCCAGCAGCTGGAGTGGGACCCAGTACTTC. Protein product: CASSWSGTQYF.

This clonotype has only a few counts. The CDR3 is CASSRTGVQPQHF. CDR3 DNA sequence: TGTGCCAGCAGTCGGACAGGGGTTCAGCCCCAGCATTTT. The rearrangement joins TRBV6-1 to TRBJ1-5; 9 bases match TRBD1. Germline V lookup: CDR1 MNHNS, CDR2 SASEGT. The CDR3 totals 13 residues. V trimming: 5 bases; J trimming: 6 bases; junction bases outside the gene matches: 2.

This clonotype has a handful of counts. The chain combines TRBV27 with TRBJ2-3; D may be TRBD1 (5 bases). Trimming cost V 2 bases and J 8 bases, with 14 bases left between them. CDR3 length: 14 amino acids. The germline V gene has CDR1 MNHEY and CDR2 SMNVEV (reference sequence). In DNA form, the CDR3 reads TGTGCCAGCAGTTTACCCTCCAGGGAAGGTACGCAGTATTTT. Protein product: CASSLPSREGTQYF.

To note about this clonotype: This may come from a read error, since a much larger clone is one base off. V gene TRBV11-2 combines with J gene TRBJ2-1, with a possible D match to TRBD1 (5 bases). Judging by the DNA end, TRBJ1-2 fits better; the J call may be wrong. Germline V CDR1 and CDR2: SGHAT, FQNNGV. The CDR3 consists of 17 residues. CDR3 protein: CASSLRDDVAGNYDYTF. The DNA for the CDR3 is TGTGCCAGCAGCTTACGGGATGATGTAGCAGGGAACTATGACTACACCTTC.

The rearrangement uses TRBV6-6 and TRBJ1-4; D unclear. The germline V gene has CDR1 MNHNY and CDR2 SVGAGI (reference sequence). This CDR3 is 11 amino acids long. Trimming took 5 bases from V and 13 from J, leaving 11 bases between them. This chain's CDR3 is CASSPEVGLFF. In DNA form, the CDR3 reads TGTGCCAGCAGTCCCGAGGTCGGACTGTTTTTT.

The rearrangement links TRBV12-3 or TRBV12-4 to TRBJ1-2; D is undetermined. This CDR3 has 14 amino acids. V was shortened by 5 bases and J by 7 bases, with 17 bases between the two germline ends. CDR3 DNA: TGTGCCAGCAGTCCCGGACCGTCATCAGGTGGCTACACCTTC. It translates to CASSPGPSSGGYTF.

This clonotype came up a few times. The J gene is TRBJ1-5, the V gene TRBV7-9; perhaps TRBD1 as D (5 bases). This CDR3 spans 16 amino acids. V lost 8 bases, J lost 1 base, and 18 bases lay in between. CDR1 and CDR2 from the germline V gene are SEHNR and FQNEAQ (reference sequence). The CDR3 spells CASDGGGLGSNQPQHF. CDR3 DNA: TGTGCCAGCGACGGCGGGGGGTTAGGCAGCAATCAGCCCCAGCATTTT.

The V gene is TRBV6-2 or TRBV6-3, the J gene TRBJ2-7; weak D call: TRBD1 (5 bases). V was shortened by 5 bases and J by 5 bases, with 16 bases between the two germline ends. This CDR3 contains 14 residues. CDR1 and CDR2 from the germline V gene are MNHEY and SVGEGT. CDR3 amino acids: CASSNWPQGNEQYV. CDR3 coding DNA: TGTGCCAGCAGTAATTGGCCCCAGGGAAACGAGCAGTACGTC.

This sequence joins TRBV28 and TRBJ2-1; no clear D. CDR1 and CDR2 (germline): MDHEN, SYDVKM. V lost 6 bases, J lost 6 bases, and 9 bases lay in between. The CDR3 covers 12 residues. The CDR3 loop is CASREYLNEQFF. Written as DNA, the CDR3 is TGTGCCAGCAGGGAGTACCTCAATGAGCAGTTCTTC.